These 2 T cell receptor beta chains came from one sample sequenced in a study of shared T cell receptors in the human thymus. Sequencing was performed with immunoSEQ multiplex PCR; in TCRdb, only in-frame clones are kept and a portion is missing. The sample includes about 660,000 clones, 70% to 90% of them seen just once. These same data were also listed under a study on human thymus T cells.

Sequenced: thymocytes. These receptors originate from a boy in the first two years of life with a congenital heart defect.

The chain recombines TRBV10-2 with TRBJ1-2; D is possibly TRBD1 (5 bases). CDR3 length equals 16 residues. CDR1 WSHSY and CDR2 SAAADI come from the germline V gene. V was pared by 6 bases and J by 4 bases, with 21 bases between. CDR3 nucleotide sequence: TGCGCCAGCAGAAAGAAGGCAGGGCATGCCTTCTATGGCTACACCTTC. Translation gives CASRKKAGHAFYGYTF.

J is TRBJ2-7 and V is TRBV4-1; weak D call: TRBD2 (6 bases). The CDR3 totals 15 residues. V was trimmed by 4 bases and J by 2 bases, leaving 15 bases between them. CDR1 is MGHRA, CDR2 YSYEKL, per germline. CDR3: CASSPPGRGPYEQYF. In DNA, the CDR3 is TGCGCCAGCAGCCCCCCCGGGCGGGGTCCCTACGAGCAGTACTTC.